One T cell receptor beta chain is described in this entry. The source of the sample is a study of T cells after somatic rescue of genetic block. Clones were sequenced by immunoSEQ multiplex PCR, and TCRdb holds only the in-frame ones, with some missing. Of about 15,000 clones in the sample, roughly two thirds were seen once. V trimming: 6 bases; J trimming: 4 bases; junction bases outside the gene matches: 7. Looked up from germline, CDR1 is LNHDA and CDR2 is SQIVND (reference sequence). This CDR3 has 15 amino acids. The chain employs TRBV19 and TRBJ1-4; 8 bases match TRBD1. Sequences were obtained from peripheral blood mononuclear cells (PBMCs). The source of this sequence is a boy younger than 18. The CDR3 coding sequence is TGTGCCAGTAGCGAAGGGGACAGGAGTAATGAAAAACTGTTTTTT. The encoded protein is CASSEGDRSNEKLFF.